The clone carrying this T cell receptor beta chain was found once. The data were obtained in a study of blood T cells in healthy people across ages. This CDR3 comprises 17 residues. Trimming stripped 4 bases from V and 5 bases from J, with 22 bases between. Germline CDR1 is PRHDT and CDR2 is FYEKMQ (reference sequence). Combining a sample-barcoded 5' primer with a J-beta primer mix, a second PCR ran for roughly 6 to 12 cycles. The authors tagged each cDNA molecule using a template-switch adaptor with 12 random nucleotides. TCRdb processed the 5' RACE reads anew with MiXCR; each CDR3 protein has one entry. The table shows about 1.5 million distinct CDR3 sequences, with roughly 45% occurring only once.

The chain uses TRBV13 and TRBJ2-3; the D call may be TRBD1 or TRBD2 (5 bases each). Sequencing was performed on blood. The source of this sequence is a woman between 18 and 29 years old in good health. The DNA for the CDR3 is TGTGCCAGCAGCTCGGGCGCTCGGGGCTCCCCCCAAGATACGCAGTATTTT. Translation: CASSSGARGSPQDTQYF.